These 14 T cell receptor beta chains were sequenced from one sample in a study of response to subunit inactivated influenza vaccine. TCRdb redid the calling of the RT-PCR reads with MiXCR, one entry per CDR3 protein. Here the sample spans roughly 650,000 distinct CDR3 sequences, 15% to 18% being singletons. Sequencing used PBMCs from blood, obtained roughly 12 days after vaccination. These receptors all stem from a man aged 45-65 years who received an inactivated influenza vaccine.

The J gene is TRBJ2-3, the V gene TRBV29-1; a possible D gene is TRBD2 (6 bases). V was cut by 4 bases and J by 0 bases, with 11 bases left in between. The germline CDR1 and CDR2 sequences are SQVTM and ANQGSEA. The CDR3 is 14 residues long. The CDR3: CSVVASASTDTQYF. The CDR3 DNA follows: TGCAGCGTTGTTGCTAGCGCTAGCACAGATACGCAGTATTTT.

The chain recombines TRBV20-1 with TRBJ1-1; 8 nucleotides line up with TRBD1. Germline-derived CDR1 and CDR2 are DFQATT and SNEGSKA (reference sequence). Trimming cost V 5 bases and J 3 bases; bases outside gene matches: 5. CDR3 length: 13 residues. The CDR3 nucleotides read TGCAGTGCTGACAGGGGAGGGGACACTGAAGCTTTCTTT. It is translated as CSADRGGDTEAFF.

This clonotype was picked up a small number of times. The gene calls are TRBV5-6 and TRBJ1-5; 9 positions match TRBD1. This CDR3 has 17 amino acids. The trim removed 3 bases at V and 3 bases at J, leaving 10 bases unmatched. Per the germline V gene, CDR1 is SGHDT and CDR2 is YYEEEE. CDR3: CASSSTTGTGTNQPQHF. The CDR3 DNA reads TGTGCCAGCAGCTCCACAACCGGGACAGGGACCAATCAGCCCCAGCATTTT.

The sample holds many counts of this clonotype. This chain uses TRBV5-1 with TRBJ1-3; D uncertain. The CDR3 has 13 amino acids. CDR1 and CDR2 (germline): SGHRS, YFSETQ. The V and J ends lost 4 bases and 4 bases respectively, with 9 bases between them. The CDR3 is CASSPGIGNTIYF. The CDR3 DNA sequence: TGCGCCAGCAGCCCCGGGATAGGAAACACCATATATTTT.

This clonotype turned up a few times. The rearrangement links TRBV12-3 or TRBV12-4 to TRBJ2-3; 9 bases agree with TRBD2. V lost 5 bases and J lost 5; bases outside the gene matches: 5. The CDR3 runs to 14 residues. The CDR3 nucleotides are TGTGCCAGCAGTGCCATAGCGGGAGAAGATACGCAGTATTTT. This encodes CASSAIAGEDTQYF.

CDR3 sequence: CANQRLAGGPQYF. The CDR3 DNA reads TGTGCCAACCAAAGACTAGCGGGAGGGCCACAGTACTTC. The V call is TRBV28, the J call TRBJ2-7; 14 bases are shared with TRBD2. Trimming removed 10 bases from V and 10 bases from J; junction bases left unmatched: 9. Germline V gene sequence: CDR1 MDHEN, CDR2 SYDVKM. This CDR3 is 13 amino acids long.

This clonotype was seen only a few times. CDR3 in amino acids: CASRSGTERLTEAFF. CDR3 coding DNA: TGTGCCAGCAGATCGGGGACGGAACGCCTCACTGAAGCTTTCTTT. The V and J genes are TRBV6-1 and TRBJ1-1; D may be TRBD1 (5 bases). There are 15 residues in the CDR3. Looked up from germline, CDR1 is MNHNS and CDR2 is SASEGT. Trimming took 6 bases from V and 4 from J, leaving 18 bases between them.

This clonotype was recorded a few times. This chain uses TRBV5-1 with TRBJ2-5; D gene ambiguous. V was shortened by 3 bases and J by 5 bases, with 17 bases between the two germline ends. Germline CDR1 SGHRS, CDR2 YFSETQ. The CDR3 totals 15 residues. The CDR3 nucleotides are TGCGCCAGCAGCTGGTATGGGATTAATCGGGAGACCCAGTACTTC. This translates into CASSWYGINRETQYF.

This clonotype was picked up many times. The rearrangement links TRBV14 to TRBJ2-5; 10 bases map to TRBD2. The V segment lost 1 base and the J segment 5 bases; nucleotides outside the gene matches: 7. The CDR3 contains 16 residues. Germline V lookup: CDR1 SGHDN, CDR2 FVKESK. CDR3 region: CASSQGLAGVRETQYF. The CDR3 DNA reads as TGTGCCAGCAGCCAAGGGCTAGCGGGAGTGCGGGAGACCCAGTACTTC.

V gene TRBV20-1 combines with J gene TRBJ1-6; D is undetermined. The length of the CDR3 is 11 residues. Trimming took off 0 bases at V and 15 bases at J, with 9 bases between the two ends. Germline CDR1 is DFQATT and CDR2 is SNEGSKA (reference sequence). CDR3: CSARDQPLLHF. CDR3 nucleotides: TGCAGTGCTAGAGATCAGCCCCTCCTCCACTTT.

This rearrangement joins TRBV10-3 to TRBJ2-1; D may be TRBD2 (6 bases). The CDR3 sequence is 16 residues long. V was trimmed by 0 bases and J by 7 bases, leaving 16 bases between them. Per the germline V gene, CDR1 is ENHRY and CDR2 is SYGVKD. The CDR3 region is CAISESGTPRGNEQFF. CDR3 bases: TGTGCCATCAGTGAGTCGGGGACTCCCCGAGGAAATGAGCAGTTCTTC.

The chain employs TRBV24-1 and TRBJ2-1; D may be TRBD2 (5 bases). The V gene's germline CDR1 is KGHDR and CDR2 SFDVKD. CDR3 size: 17 residues. Trimming took 5 bases from V and 1 from J, leaving 17 bases between them. The CDR3 bases are TGTGCCACCAGTGTCAGCGGACGCGCCCATTCCTACAATGAGCAGTTCTTC. The encoded protein is CATSVSGRAHSYNEQFF.

The CDR3 is CASSSGTSVETQYF. DNA for the CDR3: TGTGCCAGCAGTTCCGGGACTAGCGTCGAGACCCAGTACTTC. The V and J genes are TRBV12-3 or TRBV12-4 and TRBJ2-5; 10 nucleotides line up with TRBD2. The junction had 4 bases not matched to a gene; V was cut back by 4 bases and J by 5 bases. CDR3 length: 14 amino acids.

The chain carries TRBV6-2 or TRBV6-3 and TRBJ2-1; D uncertain. Germline V CDR1 and CDR2: MNHEY, SVGEGT. The germline V and J ends were trimmed by 6 bases and 4 bases, with 13 bases remaining between them. This CDR3 is built from 14 residues. Written as DNA, the CDR3 is TGTGCCAGCAGCCCCTCTTTCGGATACAATGAGCAGTTCTTC. It is translated as CASSPSFGYNEQFF.